One sample yielded the 14 T cell receptor beta chains listed below, sequenced in a study of blood T cell repertoires in COVID-19. Here immunoSEQ multiplex PCR was the method, and the copy in TCRdb shows in-frame clones only, minus some. The data contain 150,000 to 200,000 clones, roughly 80% of them singletons. Material: peripheral blood. These receptors were collected from a man between 65 and 85 years old with acute or convalescent COVID-19.

The V gene is TRBV18, the J gene TRBJ1-1, with D unclear. Germline V gene lookup returns CDR1 KGHSH and CDR2 LQKENI. The V and J ends lost 2 bases and 10 bases respectively, with 14 bases between them. There are 13 residues in the CDR3. CDR3: CASSPGEEGTAFF. The CDR3 DNA reads TGTGCCAGCTCACCAGGTGAGGAGGGCACAGCTTTCTTT.

The chain recombines TRBV28 with TRBJ2-6; a possible D gene is TRBD2 (8 bases). The CDR3 is 19 residues long. CDR1 MDHEN and CDR2 SYDVKM come from the germline V gene. V was shortened by 4 bases and J by 1 base, with 20 bases between the two germline ends. CDR3: CASSSPGGATGSGANVLTF. In nucleotides, the CDR3 is TGTGCCAGCAGTTCCCCGGGGGGGGCGACAGGGTCTGGGGCCAACGTCCTGACTTTC.

The chain employs TRBV6-5 and TRBJ2-7; TRBD2 aligns across 9 bases. Per germline, CDR1 MNHEY and CDR2 SVGAGI. The V gene end was trimmed by 6 bases and the J gene end by 0 bases; junction bases not matched to a gene: 6. The CDR3 length is 15 residues. As DNA, the CDR3 is TGTGCCAGCAGCGCACCTAGCGGGATCTCCTACGAGCAGTACTTC. Translating it yields CASSAPSGISYEQYF.

This clone was detected many times. The genes are TRBV27 and TRBJ2-3; 7 bases agree with TRBD2. The CDR3 runs to 15 residues. Germline V lookup: CDR1 MNHEY, CDR2 SMNVEV (reference sequence). V dropped 3 bases and J dropped 2; count of bases not matched to a gene: 5. The CDR3 DNA follows: TGTGCCAGCAGTTTTGGCGGGGGACCCACAGATACGCAGTATTTT. Its protein product is CASSFGGGPTDTQYF.

The V and J genes are TRBV24-1 and TRBJ2-3; D is unclear. The V end was cut by 2 bases, the J end by 2 bases, with 7 bases between. The CDR3 loop spans 14 amino acids. Germline V gives CDR1 KGHDR, CDR2 SFDVKD. The CDR3 spells CATSDSTVTDTQYF. The CDR3 DNA follows: TGTGCCACCAGTGATTCCACAGTCACAGATACGCAGTATTTT.

V and J are TRBV6-5 and TRBJ1-6, with 7 bases matching TRBD1. V shed 6 bases, J shed 8 bases, and the junction held 10 bases outside the gene matches. The CDR3 is made up of 15 amino acids. The germline V gene encodes CDR1 MNHEY and CDR2 SVGAGI. CDR3 coding DNA: TGTGCCAGCAGGACCCCGACAGGGAGTTATTCACCCCTCCACTTT. Translated: CASRTPTGSYSPLHF.

The chain links TRBV19 to TRBJ1-4, with TRBD1 matching 8 bases. The CDR3 runs 13 residues. CDR1 and CDR2 from the germline V gene are LNHDA and SQIVND (reference sequence). V shed 6 bases, J shed 8 bases, and the junction held 5 bases outside the gene matches. The CDR3 sequence: CASRVDRGEKLFF. As DNA, the CDR3 is TGTGCCAGTAGGGTTGACAGGGGAGAAAAACTGTTTTTT.

This clone was detected once. The chain carries TRBV30 and TRBJ2-5, with D possibly TRBD2 on 6 matching bases. The CDR3 extends over 15 amino acids. Per the germline V gene, CDR1 is GTSNPN and CDR2 is SVGIG (reference sequence). V was cut by 1 base and J by 4 bases, with 16 bases left in between. CDR3 sequence: CAWSGKPGARETQYF. CDR3 nucleotide sequence: TGTGCCTGGAGTGGGAAGCCGGGAGCCCGAGAGACCCAGTACTTC.

This chain uses TRBV19 with TRBJ1-2; no definite D call. CDR1 is LNHDA, CDR2 SQIVND, per germline (reference sequence). The CDR3 sequence is 14 residues long. V was clipped by 2 bases and J by 8 bases, with 15 bases between them. CDR3 amino acids: CASSIPVLPRGYTF. CDR3 nucleotides: TGTGCCAGTAGTATACCCGTCCTACCCCGCGGCTACACCTTC.

This clone has a handful of counts. The chain carries TRBV9 and TRBJ2-5; 11 bases line up with TRBD2. The V segment lost 0 bases and the J segment 2 bases; nucleotides outside the gene matches: 6. Germline V gene data show CDR1 as SGDLS and CDR2 as YYNGEE. The CDR3 extends over 17 amino acids. The CDR3 region has the DNA TGTGCCAGCAGCGTAGACCTAGCGGGGGGAGCTCAAGAGACCCAGTACTTC. This translates into CASSVDLAGGAQETQYF.

The chain recombines TRBV11-2 with TRBJ2-7; D is perhaps TRBD1 (6 bases). CDR3 length equals 14 residues. CDR1 is SGHAT and CDR2 is FQNNGV in the germline V gene. V shed 7 bases and J shed 4 bases, with 17 bases lying between them. The CDR3 spells CASTSTTGKYEQYF. CDR3 nucleotides: TGTGCCAGCACCTCGACAACAGGGAAGTACGAGCAGTACTTC. Full variable domain (missing parts from reference TRBV11-2 and TRBJ2-7): EAGVAQSPRYKIIEKRQSVAFWCNPISGHATLYWYQQILGQGPKLLIQFQNNGVVDDSQLPKDRFSAERLKGVDSTLKIQPAKLEDSAVYLCASTSTTGKYEQYFGPGTRLTVT.

The chain employs TRBV12-3 or TRBV12-4 and TRBJ2-1, with 8 positions matching TRBD2. J was trimmed by 16 bases and V by 2 bases; bases with no gene match: 7. The CDR3 has 12 residues. CDR3 sequence: CASSLSGSWQFF. The CDR3 DNA follows: TGTGCCAGCAGTTTAAGCGGGAGTTGGCAATTCTTC.

The table lists this clone with a few counts. V and J are TRBV7-8 and TRBJ1-1; 7 nucleotides match TRBD1. This CDR3 spans 14 amino acids. V was clipped by 2 bases and J by 4 bases; unmatched bases: 4. Germline CDR1 reads SGHVS; CDR2 reads FQNEAQ. The DNA of the CDR3 is TGTGCCAGCAGCTTAAAACAGGGGATCACTGAAGCTTTCTTT. Translated, it gives CASSLKQGITEAFF. Full variable domain (missing parts from reference TRBV7-8 and TRBJ1-1): GAGVSQSPRYKVAKRGQDVALRCDPISGHVSLFWYQQALGQGPEFLTYFQNEAQLDKSGLPSDRFFAERPEGSVSTLKIQRTQQEDSAVYLCASSLKQGITEAFFGQGTRLTVV.

This chain's CDR3 is CASSFGITEAFF. The CDR3 region has the DNA TGTGCCAGCAGTTTTGGCATCACTGAAGCTTTCTTT. This sequence joins TRBV28 and TRBJ1-1; D gene ambiguous. CDR1 is MDHEN, CDR2 SYDVKM, per germline. V shed 3 bases and J shed 4 bases, with 6 bases lying between them. The CDR3 sequence is 12 residues long.